Below, 12 T cell receptor beta chains from the same sample are listed, as sequenced in a study of blood T cell repertoires in COVID-19. Some clones are missing from TCRdb's copy, which holds only in-frame ones; the method was immunoSEQ multiplex PCR. Here the sample spans under 200,000 clones, roughly 82% being singletons. Sequenced input: PBMCs or T cells enriched from blood (not recorded which). The receptors shown here come from a middle-aged man with acute COVID-19.

DNA for the CDR3: TGTGCCAGCTCGCCCCGACTAGCGGGGGTCTCTGGGGCCAACGTCCTGACTTTC. Amino acids: CASSPRLAGVSGANVLTF. This chain connects TRBV18 to TRBJ2-6; 12 bases line up with TRBD2. Germline CDR1 reads KGHSH; CDR2 reads LQKENI. The CDR3 spans 18 residues. V trimming: 6 bases; J trimming: 0 bases; junction bases outside the gene matches: 6.

The gene calls are TRBV9 and TRBJ2-1; 10 positions match TRBD2. The V gene's germline CDR1 is SGDLS and CDR2 YYNGEE. This CDR3 is built from 17 residues. Trimming took 0 bases from V and 4 from J; bases not matched to a gene: 7. CDR3 residues: CASSVGRTSGRYNEQFF. CDR3 DNA: TGTGCCAGCAGCGTAGGGAGGACTAGCGGAAGATACAATGAGCAGTTCTTC.

The CDR3: CASSPPETKNIQYF. DNA for the CDR3: TGTGCCAGCTCACCCCCCGAGACCAAAAACATTCAGTACTTC. The chain joins TRBV18 to TRBJ2-4; D not certain. Germline V CDR1 and CDR2: KGHSH, LQKENI. V lost 3 bases to trimming and J lost 2 bases, with 8 bases between them. The CDR3 contains 14 residues.

The CDR3 region is CALQDSQETQYF. The DNA for the CDR3 is TGTGCCTTGCAGGACAGTCAAGAGACCCAGTACTTC. The chain has TRBV30 and TRBJ2-5, with D perhaps matching TRBD1 (6 bases). The CDR3 covers 12 residues. Germline CDR1 GTSNPN, CDR2 SVGIG (reference sequence). Trimming took 7 bases from V and 2 from J, leaving 11 bases between them.

The V gene is TRBV4-2, the J gene TRBJ1-5; 11 nucleotides line up with TRBD1. The CDR3 spans 13 residues. Per germline, CDR1 LGHNA and CDR2 YNFKEQ. The ends lost 3 bases at V and 9 bases at J; junction bases unmatched: 1. DNA for the CDR3: TGTGCCAGCAGCCAGGGACAGGGGGGGCCCCAGCATTTT. Translation: CASSQGQGGPQHF.

This sequence joins TRBV7-2 and TRBJ1-1; perhaps TRBD1 as D (6 bases). Trimming stripped 6 bases from V and 2 bases from J, with 10 bases between. This CDR3 region has 13 residues. Looked up from germline, CDR1 is SGHTA and CDR2 is FQGNSA. The CDR3 DNA follows: TGTGCCAGCAGGGGGGGGGCAAACACTGAAGCTTTCTTT. It is translated as CASRGGANTEAFF.

This clone was seen only a few times. This CDR3 reads CASSQPGEGGPNNEQFF. The CDR3 DNA reads TGTGCCAGCAGCCAACCTGGGGAGGGAGGCCCCAACAATGAGCAGTTCTTC. This chain links TRBV3-1 (or the pseudogene TRBV3-2) with TRBJ2-1; 7 nucleotides line up with TRBD2. J was trimmed by 5 bases and V by 2 bases; bases with no gene match: 12. The CDR3 has 17 amino acids. CDR1 is LGHDT and CDR2 is YNNKEL in the germline V gene (reference sequence).

This chain connects TRBV5-1 to TRBJ1-2, with TRBD1 matching 9 bases. The length of the CDR3 is 13 residues. V gave up 4 bases and J gave up 8 bases; unmatched junction bases: 6. Germline CDR1 reads SGHRS; CDR2 reads YFSETQ. DNA of the CDR3: TGCGCCAGCAGCGACGGACAGGGGTCAGGCTACACCTTC. Amino acid sequence: CASSDGQGSGYTF.

The rearrangement joins TRBV9 to TRBJ2-1, with TRBD2 as a possible D gene (5 bases). Deletions cut 3 bases from V and 0 bases from J, with 10 bases between. CDR1 is SGDLS, CDR2 YYNGEE, per germline. This CDR3 has 15 amino acids. CDR3 coding DNA: TGTGCCAGCAGCGGAGGAGGAAGCTCCTACAATGAGCAGTTCTTC. Its translation is CASSGGGSSYNEQFF.

The chain has TRBV2 and TRBJ2-3; D is uncertain. Trimming shortened V by 8 bases and J by 0 bases, and 12 bases separated the two germline ends. CDR3 length equals 14 residues. Germline assignment: CDR1 SNHLY and CDR2 FYNNEI. The chain's CDR3 is CASSLGRSTDTQYF. CDR3 nucleotides: TGTGCCAGCTCCTTGGGCCGGAGCACAGATACGCAGTATTTT.

The rearrangement joins TRBV11-3 to TRBJ2-3, with 8 bases fitting TRBD2. The V segment lost 4 bases and the J segment 2 bases; nucleotides outside the gene matches: 5. CDR3 length: 15 amino acids. The V gene's germline CDR1 is SGHNT and CDR2 YENEEA. CDR3: CASSSTGGPTDTQYF. The DNA for the CDR3 is TGTGCCAGCAGCTCCACGGGGGGGCCCACAGATACGCAGTATTTT.

The chain is built from TRBV29-1 and TRBJ2-3; 9 bases align to TRBD2. The V gene's germline CDR1 is SQVTM and CDR2 ANQGSEA. J gave up 5 bases and V 4 bases, and 7 bases lay outside the gene matches. CDR3 length: 14 amino acids. The CDR3 is CSVGKREAVDTQYF. The DNA for the CDR3 is TGCAGCGTTGGAAAGCGGGAGGCGGTAGATACGCAGTATTTT.